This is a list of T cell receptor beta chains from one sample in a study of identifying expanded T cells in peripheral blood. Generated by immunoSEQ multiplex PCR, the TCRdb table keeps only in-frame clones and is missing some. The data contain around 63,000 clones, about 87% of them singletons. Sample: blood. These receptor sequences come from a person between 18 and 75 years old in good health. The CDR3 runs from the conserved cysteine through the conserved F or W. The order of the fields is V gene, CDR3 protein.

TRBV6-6 CASSSIHADTQYF
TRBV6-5 CASSSHQNTGELFF
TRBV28 CASSLLPDTSYEQYF
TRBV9 CASSVAAGGPETQYF
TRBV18 CASSAEAENTEAFF
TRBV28 CASSLNGGADGYTF
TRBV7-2 CASSPGTGYTDTQYF
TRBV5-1 CASREGPYQETQYF
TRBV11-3 CASSLGAQTSGRHNEQFF
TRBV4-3 CASSPDGTSGYNEQFF
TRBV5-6 CASSLKASGGHSTDTQYF
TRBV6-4 CASSANYEQYF
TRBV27 CASSSVRSSYEQYF
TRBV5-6 CASSRQGMNTEAFF
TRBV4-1 CASSQGGGRSDTQYF
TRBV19 CAAGLSPGELFF
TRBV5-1 CASSLESQGNTGELFF
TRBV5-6 CASSSTRTGRVEQYF
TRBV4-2 CASSQDVVETDTQYF
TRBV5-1 CASSLSAAEETQYF
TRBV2 CASSRGYEQYF
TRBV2 CASSARGVGPYF
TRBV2 CASSLFGGRATYEQYF
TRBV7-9 CASSLIGTGGGEQYF
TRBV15 CATSRDQGHNEQFF
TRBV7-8 CASSARLAGVSETQYF
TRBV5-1 CASSLDGPGELFF
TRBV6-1 CASSGLTSGSASGANVLTF
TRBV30 CAWSVRLRKGTEAFF
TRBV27 CASSLRDRYEQYF
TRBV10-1 CASSLSGGNEQFF
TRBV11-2 CASSPQGPGTNYGYTF
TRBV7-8 CASSLVGRANTQYF
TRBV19 CASSLTGQGAPGANVLTF
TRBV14 CASSQDGYGYTF
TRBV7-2 CASSLDVSGARSYTF